This record covers a single T cell receptor (beta chain). Its antigen is unidentified. This sample stems from a study of cytomegalovirus exposure and HLA in healthy donors. The study's findings and limits: Links to common viral pathogens appeared, in a later analysis, for several of the most significant clusters.

PCR used 60 Vbeta primers and 13 Jbeta primers. Assay: immunoSEQ multiplex PCR; the TCRdb copy retains only in-frame clones and omits some. The sample consists of under 150,000 clones, roughly 71% of them appearing once. Germline V gene sequence: CDR1 SGHRS, CDR2 YFSETQ. This CDR3 comprises 17 residues. V was clipped by 0 bases and J by 10 bases; unmatched bases: 12. Sequenced material: PBMCs. The clonotype originates from a woman in her thirties or forties in good health and CMV-seronegative. The chain recombines TRBV5-1 with TRBJ2-3; 12 nucleotides match TRBD2. This CDR3 is CASSLAYLAGGREPQYF. Written as DNA, the CDR3 is TGCGCCAGCAGCTTGGCTTATCTAGCGGGGGGGCGGGAGCCGCAGTATTTT.